The 6 T cell receptor beta chains reported below all come from one sample, sequenced in a study of CD8 T cells in Susac syndrome. An amount of RNA that ranged from about 0.45 to 1 ug was reverse transcribed with random hexamers. TCRdb recomputed calls from the immunoSEQ multiplex PCR reads with MiXCR, one row per CDR3 protein. Among under 200,000 distinct CDR3 sequences listed, approximately 93% were seen once. Sequenced material: CD4+ T cells from PBMCs. These receptors were collected from a human donor in good health.

The chain has TRBV3-1 and TRBJ2-7; D remains ambiguous. The CDR3 is 15 residues long. The germline V and J ends were trimmed by 0 bases and 2 bases, with 11 bases remaining between them. Germline CDR1 reads LGHDT; CDR2 reads YNNKEL (reference sequence). This CDR3 is CASSQDPLRAYEQYF. The CDR3 bases are TGTGCCAGCAGCCAAGACCCCCTTCGAGCCTACGAGCAGTACTTC.

The gene calls are TRBV3-1 and TRBJ2-1, with D possibly being TRBD2 (6 bases). The CDR3 is 13 residues long. V was cut by 4 bases and J by 4 bases, with 8 bases left in between. The germline gives CDR1 LGHDT, CDR2 YNNKEL (reference sequence). CDR3 DNA sequence: TGTGCCAGCAGCCGGGGGGATTACAATGAGCAGTTCTTC. This codes for CASSRGDYNEQFF.

The chain has TRBV19 and TRBJ1-2; D call uncertain. Germline CDR1 reads LNHDA; CDR2 reads SQIVND (reference sequence). Trimming removed 3 bases from V and 4 bases from J, with 12 bases in between. The CDR3 length is 14 residues. CDR3 bases: TGTGCCAGTAGTATCGGCCAGCCGATCTATGGCTACACCTTC. The encoded protein is CASSIGQPIYGYTF.

This chain links TRBV25-1 with TRBJ1-1; D might be TRBD1 (6 bases). Germline V gives CDR1 MGHDK, CDR2 SYGVNS. V was pared by 3 bases and J by 9 bases, with 11 bases between. The CDR3 spans 12 residues. The CDR3 bases are TGTGCCAGCAGTGAGGGGGCGCAGAAAGCTTTCTTT. Amino acid sequence: CASSEGAQKAFF.

This chain uses TRBV28 with TRBJ2-2; D tentatively reads TRBD1 or TRBD2 (6 bases each). V was pared by 6 bases and J by 4 bases, with 15 bases between. The CDR3 loop spans 15 amino acids. Germline CDR1 reads MDHEN; CDR2 reads SYDVKM. CDR3 in amino acids: CASSPGGQVTGELFF. The CDR3 DNA sequence: TGTGCCAGCAGCCCCGGGGGCCAGGTCACCGGGGAGCTGTTTTTT.

This chain joins TRBV15 and TRBJ2-1; D is possibly TRBD1 or TRBD2 (6 bases each). V lost 8 bases, J lost 0 bases, and 11 bases lay in between. In germline, CDR1 is LNHNV, CDR2 YYDKDF (reference sequence). The CDR3 has 14 residues. The CDR3 protein is CATRGGPSYNEQFF. CDR3 DNA: TGTGCCACCCGAGGGGGGCCCTCCTACAATGAGCAGTTCTTC.